This is a list of T cell receptor beta chains from one sample in a study of T cell repertoires in cytomegalovirus infection. MiXCR was run by TCRdb on the reads, yielding one entry per CDR3 protein. The table records about 69,000 distinct CDR3 sequences, around 28% of them present only once. Their target antigens are unknown. Material: CD8+ T cells from cultured PBMCs, obtained from culture after CMV antigen stimulation. The receptors originated from a human donor in good health (CMV status not recorded). Some clones in this sample may be carry-over from other donors' samples. CDR3s include the opening cysteine and the closing phenylalanine or tryptophan. A D gene is named only where the DNA matches it firmly. Not every row has a clone size; where given, it reads once, few, many or a size class.

size: .
V: TRBV11-2
D: TRBD2
J: TRBJ2-7
DNA: TGTGCCAGCAGGTCCTTCGGCGGGGCTAGCGGACACTACGAGCAGTACTTC
CDR3: CASRSFGGASGHYEQYF

size: .
V: TRBV4-3
D: .
J: TRBJ1-1
DNA: TGCGCCAGCAGCCAAGATCGGTGGCTTTCGAACACTGAAGCTTTCTTT
CDR3: CASSQDRWLSNTEAFF

size: .
V: TRBV7-1
D: TRBD1
J: TRBJ2-3
DNA: TGTGCCAGCAGCTCCAGGACAGGTAGCACAGATACGCAGTATTTT
CDR3: CASSSRTGSTDTQYF

size: .
V: TRBV9
D: TRBD1
J: TRBJ2-6
DNA: TGTGCCAGCAGCGTTTCCGGGACAGGGGTATCTGGGGCCAACGTCCTGACTTTC
CDR3: CASSVSGTGVSGANVLTF

size: .
V: TRBV6-2/TRBV6-3
D: TRBD1
J: TRBJ2-7
DNA: TGTGCCAGCAGCTCACCTGAAATCGACAGGGGGCGAACCTACGAGCAGTACTTC
CDR3: CASSSPEIDRGRTYEQYF

size: .
V: TRBV7-3
D: .
J: TRBJ2-6
DNA: TGTGCCAGCAGACTACAGGGTGAATCTGGGGCCAACGTCCTGACTTTC
CDR3: CASRLQGESGANVLTF

size: few
V: TRBV6-6
D: .
J: TRBJ1-1
DNA: TGTGCCAGCAGTTACTCCTTGGGTCCGCAGGATATGAACACTGAAGCTTTCTTT
CDR3: CASSYSLGPQDMNTEAFF

size: few
V: TRBV6-2/TRBV6-3
D: .
J: TRBJ2-1
DNA: TGTGCCAGCAGCCTAAGTGGATATGAGCAGTTCTTC
CDR3: CASSLSGYEQFF

size: many
V: TRBV7-8
D: TRBD2
J: TRBJ2-1
DNA: TGTGCCAGCAGCTTTGGAGCGGGGGGCTACAATGAGCAGTTCTTC
CDR3: CASSFGAGGYNEQFF

size: .
V: TRBV20-1
D: TRBD1
J: TRBJ2-7
DNA: TGCAGTGCTAGACCCCTGACAGGGATTGACGACGAGCAGTACTTC
CDR3: CSARPLTGIDDEQYF

size: few
V: TRBV11-2
D: TRBD1
J: TRBJ1-1
DNA: TGTGCCAGCAGCTTAAGACAGGGAGGAGGGACTGAAGCTTTCTTT
CDR3: CASSLRQGGGTEAFF

size: few
V: TRBV7-6
D: TRBD1
J: TRBJ1-6
DNA: TGTGCCAGCAGCTTCTCGGCAGGGGGCGGCAATTCACCCCTCCACTTT
CDR3: CASSFSAGGGNSPLHF

size: many
V: TRBV7-2
D: .
J: TRBJ2-7
DNA: TGTGCCAGCAGCTTAGAGGTATGGGCTAGCTACGAGCAGTACTTC
CDR3: CASSLEVWASYEQYF

size: few
V: TRBV12-3/TRBV12-4
D: TRBD2
J: TRBJ2-7
DNA: TGTGCCAGCAGTTTGTTCAGCGGGGGGCCGAACTACGAGCAGTACTTC
CDR3: CASSLFSGGPNYEQYF

size: .
V: TRBV19
D: .
J: TRBJ1-5
DNA: TGTGCCAGTAGACTAAGGGGAGAGGATCAGCCCCAGCATTTT
CDR3: CASRLRGEDQPQHF

size: few
V: TRBV12-3/TRBV12-4
D: .
J: TRBJ1-6
DNA: TGTGCCAGCAGTTTCACAGGGAATTCACCCCTCCACTTT
CDR3: CASSFTGNSPLHF

size: many
V: TRBV7-8
D: .
J: TRBJ1-4
DNA: TGTGCCAGCAGCCAAGGGTACGAAAAACTGTTTTTT
CDR3: CASSQGYEKLFF

size: many
V: TRBV7-9
D: TRBD1
J: TRBJ2-3
DNA: TGTGCCAGCAGCTTAGAGGGACAGTTTCCTTCTAGCATAAGGAGTACGCAGTATTTT
CDR3: CASSLEGQFPSSIRSTQYF

size: many
V: TRBV28
D: .
J: TRBJ1-2
DNA: TGTGCCAGCAGTCCCCACCCCAGCCATTATAACTATGGCTACACCTTC
CDR3: CASSPHPSHYNYGYTF

size: .
V: TRBV7-9
D: TRBD1
J: TRBJ2-5
DNA: TGTGCCAGCATCGGGACAGGCTCGTACCAAGAGACCCAGTACTTC
CDR3: CASIGTGSYQETQYF

size: .
V: TRBV7-9
D: .
J: TRBJ1-1
DNA: TGTGCCAGCAGCTTAGGGGCCGGGATTGAAGCTTTCTTT
CDR3: CASSLGAGIEAFF

size: few
V: TRBV6-1
D: .
J: TRBJ2-7
DNA: TGTGCCAGCAGTTGGTTTGGACGGATCTCCTACGAGCAGTACTTC
CDR3: CASSWFGRISYEQYF

size: many
V: TRBV7-2
D: TRBD2
J: TRBJ2-3
DNA: TGTGCCAGCAGCCCAGGGGTCCTAGCGGGAGGGCTGGATACGCAGTATTTT
CDR3: CASSPGVLAGGLDTQYF

size: few
V: TRBV6-1
D: TRBD1
J: TRBJ1-5
DNA: TGTGCCAGCAGCTACGACAGGGCAGATCAGCCCCAGCATTTT
CDR3: CASSYDRADQPQHF

size: .
V: TRBV4-3
D: TRBD1
J: TRBJ1-6
DNA: TGCGCCAGCAGCCATACACAGGGGGGTGATTCACCCCTCCACTTT
CDR3: CASSHTQGGDSPLHF

size: .
V: TRBV6-2/TRBV6-3
D: TRBD1
J: TRBJ2-7
DNA: TGTGCCGGATCCATCGCAGGGGGCATCGACGAGCAGTACTTC
CDR3: CAGSIAGGIDEQYF